Listed below are T cell receptor beta chains from one sample, sequenced in a study of T cells in Graves' hyperthyroidism and ophthalmopathy. Each CDR3 protein is one row after TCRdb ran MiXCR on the multiplex PCR reads. The sample includes 550,000 to 650,000 distinct CDR3 sequences, approximately 15% of them seen just once. Input material: blood. These receptor sequences come from a woman aged 25 to 39 with Graves' hyperthyroidism that later progressed to Graves' ophthalmopathy. CDR3s include the opening cysteine and the closing phenylalanine or tryptophan. D genes are given only for firm matches. Clone size is stated in some rows and not others, as once, few, many or a class when expanded.

d_call,v_call,j_call,clone_size,cdr3_nt,cdr3_aa
TRBD1,TRBV5-1,TRBJ1-5,many,TGCGCCAGCAGCCCCGGACAGGCCGGGGATCAGCCCCAGCATTTT,CASSPGQAGDQPQHF
TRBD1,TRBV9,TRBJ2-2,many,TGTGCCAGCAGCGTCTCGGACAGGGGAACCGGGGAGCTGTTTTTT,CASSVSDRGTGELFF
TRBD1,TRBV28,TRBJ1-2,many,TGTGCCAGCAGTTTATACCAAGGACAGGGGCAATATGGCTACACCTTC,CASSLYQGQGQYGYTF
.,TRBV12-3/TRBV12-4,TRBJ2-2,many,TGTGCCAGCAGTTTAAAAGCCACGCACGGGGAGCTGTTTTTT,CASSLKATHGELFF
TRBD2,TRBV20-1,TRBJ2-1,many,TGCAGTGCTAGAGTCACTAGCGGGACCTTAGATGAGCAGTTCTTC,CSARVTSGTLDEQFF
.,TRBV24-1,TRBJ1-2,.,TGTGCCACTAGCCCCGGCGGGGGGCTTGGCTACACCTTC,CATSPGGGLGYTF
TRBD1,TRBV12-3/TRBV12-4,TRBJ1-1,many,TGTGCCAGCAGCCGAGACAGGGGGTCTGAAGCTTTCTTT,CASSRDRGSEAFF
.,TRBV19,TRBJ2-7,.,TGTGCCAGTAGTATTAGGGGGGGTCTTAGCTCCTACGAGCAGTACTTC,CASSIRGGLSSYEQYF
.,TRBV30,TRBJ2-7,many,TGTGCCTGGAGTGTACGGGGGGAGCAGTACTTC,CAWSVRGEQYF
.,TRBV12-5,TRBJ1-6,many,TGTGCTAGTGGTTTGGTAAAGGAGCCCCGGGTCTCGCTAAGGGTGGTCAATTCACCCCTCCACTTT,CASGLVKEPRVSLRVVNSPLHF
TRBD2,TRBV3-1,TRBJ2-3,.,TGTGCCAGCAGCCATGGTCGGCGGGAGGGCCGCACAGATACGCAGTATTTT,CASSHGRREGRTDTQYF
TRBD2,TRBV14,TRBJ2-1,once,TGTGCCAGCAGGGGGTCGGAGCTAGCGGGAATTGGCTCCTACAATGAGCAGTTCTTC,CASRGSELAGIGSYNEQFF
.,TRBV18,TRBJ1-6,many,TGTGCCAGCTTACCAAATCCGGGGGCAGATTCACCCCTCCACTTT,CASLPNPGADSPLHF
.,TRBV2,TRBJ2-2,many,TGTGCCAGCAGTGTATATAGCACGAACACCGGGGAGCTGTTTTTT,CASSVYSTNTGELFF
.,TRBV6-1,TRBJ1-5,.,TGTGCCAGCAGTCGAGATTATAGCGATCAGCCCCAGCATTTT,CASSRDYSDQPQHF
.,TRBV12-5,TRBJ1-1,many,TGTGCTAGTGGAGGGCAGCCAAAACTGAACACTGAAGCTTTCTTT,CASGGQPKLNTEAFF
.,TRBV5-1,TRBJ2-5,many,TGCGCCAGCAGCTTGGACACGGAGAGGGGGACCCAGTACTTC,CASSLDTERGTQYF
.,TRBV20-1,TRBJ1-4,many,TGCAGTGCTAGAGAGGGGGGGGTGGAAAAACTGTTTTTT,CSAREGGVEKLFF
.,TRBV20-1,TRBJ2-1,once,TGCAGTGCCGTCAACGGGTTCTCCTACAATGAGCAGTTCTTC,CSAVNGFSYNEQFF
.,TRBV24-1,TRBJ2-1,few,TGTGCCACCAGTGATTTGCATGACAGCGAAAGGAATGAGCAGTTCTTC,CATSDLHDSERNEQFF
.,TRBV6-1,TRBJ2-7,many,TGTGCCAGCAGTGATGGTCCCCCTCGCAGGGTCTACGAGCAGTACTTC,CASSDGPPRRVYEQYF
.,TRBV13,TRBJ2-1,many,TGTGCCAGCAGCTTAGTCCAGGGACTTGACAATGAGCAGTTCTTC,CASSLVQGLDNEQFF
.,TRBV27,TRBJ1-1,few,TGTGCCAGCAGTTCCCAAATGAACACTGAAGCTTTCTTT,CASSSQMNTEAFF
.,TRBV15,TRBJ1-5,few,TGTGCCACCAGCAGAGATCCGGCCGCTAGCAATCAGCCCCAGCATTTT,CATSRDPAASNQPQHF
.,TRBV2,TRBJ1-2,many,TGTGCCAGCAGTGAAGGGGACGGTATCTATGGCTACACCTTC,CASSEGDGIYGYTF
.,TRBV12-3/TRBV12-4,TRBJ1-5,.,TGTGCCAGCAGTTTTATGACGGAAGAGAGCAATCAGCCCCAGCATTTT,CASSFMTEESNQPQHF
.,TRBV5-6,TRBJ2-1,many,TGTGCCAGCAGCTTGGCCAAGGTCGGGGACCCCCAGGACAATGAGCAGTTCTTC,CASSLAKVGDPQDNEQFF
TRBD2,TRBV12-3/TRBV12-4,TRBJ2-2,many,TGTGCCAGCAGTTATAGCGGGAGATTAAATGCGGCCAGTCTTTCCGGGGAGCTGTTTTTT,CASSYSGRLNAASLSGELFF
TRBD2,TRBV20-1,TRBJ2-2,.,TGCAGTGCTAGAGAAGGCGGGAGTCGGGAGCTGTTTTTT,CSAREGGSRELFF
.,TRBV30,TRBJ2-7,many,TGTGCCTGGAGTCGCGGAGGGGGGGCCTACGAGCAGTACTTC,CAWSRGGGAYEQYF
TRBD1,TRBV11-3,TRBJ2-7,.,TGTGCCAGCAGCTTAGATGGCTTAACAGGGGGTTCAAGGTACGAGCAGTACTTC,CASSLDGLTGGSRYEQYF
.,TRBV10-2,TRBJ1-1,many,TGCGCCAGCAGTGTCGGCAGCGAAGCTTTCTTT,CASSVGSEAFF
.,TRBV11-2,TRBJ1-2,many,TGTGCCAGCAGCCCTCGGTTAGGTGGTGGCTACACCTTC,CASSPRLGGGYTF
.,TRBV11-1,TRBJ2-3,few,TGTGCCAGCAGCTTAGCGCCTCTCCAGGGGTCTTTCACAGATACGCAGTATTTT,CASSLAPLQGSFTDTQYF
.,TRBV4-3,TRBJ2-2,.,TGCGCCAGCAGCCAAGATCTTACGGTGGGGGCCGGGGAGCTGTTTTTT,CASSQDLTVGAGELFF
TRBD1,TRBV7-9,TRBJ1-5,.,TGTGCCAGCTCCCCCGGAGGGGGCAACAGCAATCAGCCCCAGCATTTT,CASSPGGGNSNQPQHF
.,TRBV9,TRBJ2-1,.,TGTGCCAGCAGCGTATTAGGGGGGGGTTACAATGAGCAGTTCTTC,CASSVLGGGYNEQFF
.,TRBV15,TRBJ2-3,many,TGTGCCACCAGCAGAGACCCCAAGGGGGGGACAGATACGCAGTATTTT,CATSRDPKGGTDTQYF
.,TRBV5-1,TRBJ1-2,.,TGCGCGTCACAGGGAGTCGATGGCTACACCTTC,CASQGVDGYTF
.,TRBV12-3/TRBV12-4,TRBJ2-3,.,TGTGCCAGCAGTGATACAGGGTTAGGCACAGATACGCAGTATTTT,CASSDTGLGTDTQYF
.,TRBV6-1,TRBJ2-3,many,TGTGCCAGCAGAGACGGCGGATGGGATGTTGATACGCAGTATTTT,CASRDGGWDVDTQYF
.,TRBV27,TRBJ2-3,many,TGTGCCAGCAGTTTAGTGGAAACCTTTAATACGCAGTATTTT,CASSLVETFNTQYF
TRBD2,TRBV19,TRBJ2-7,.,TGTGCCAGTAGGCGGACTAGCGGTGGGGGGGAGCAGTACTTC,CASRRTSGGGEQYF
TRBD2,TRBV30,TRBJ2-1,many,TGTGCCTGGCTGGGGTCAGCGGGAGGGTTCAATGAGCAGTTCTTC,CAWLGSAGGFNEQFF
.,TRBV27,TRBJ1-1,many,TGTGCCAGCAGTTATGGGGCCGCTGGGATGGGCACTGAAGCTTTCTTT,CASSYGAAGMGTEAFF
.,TRBV10-3,TRBJ2-2,many,TGTGCCATCAGTGAAGGTCCTAGCGAGATAACCGGGGAGCTGTTTTTT,CAISEGPSEITGELFF